The rows below give T cell receptor beta chains drawn from one sample of a study of OX40 agonist ivuxolimab in advanced cancers. Produced via immunoSEQ multiplex PCR; TCRdb's table is partial and in-frame only. The table shows about 77,000 clones, with approximately 92% occurring only once. Sequences were derived from CD4+ or CD8+ T cells sorted from blood, sampled in a trial of the OX40 agonist ivuxolimab. The receptors stem from an adult with an advanced solid tumor such as melanoma, head and neck, liver or kidney cancer. Each CDR3 is given with its conserved first and last residue. The order of the fields is clone size, D gene, J gene, V gene, CDR3 DNA, CDR3 protein. A D gene is named only where the DNA matches it firmly. Only part of the rows carry a size: once, few, many, or a class if the clone is expanded.

size: once; D: .; J: TRBJ2-7; V: TRBV27; DNA: TGTGCCAGCCGGGACACTCCCTACGAGCAGTACTTC; CDR3: CASRDTPYEQYF
size: .; D: TRBD1; J: TRBJ1-5; V: TRBV4-3; DNA: TGCGCCAGCAGCCATTGGGGACAGGGACCGAATCAGCCCCAGCATTTT; CDR3: CASSHWGQGPNQPQHF
size: .; D: .; J: TRBJ2-7; V: TRBV11-2; DNA: TGTGCCAGCAGCTTATCGGTGGGGCCTACCTACGAGCAGTACTTC; CDR3: CASSLSVGPTYEQYF
size: .; D: .; J: TRBJ2-7; V: TRBV28; DNA: TGTGCCAGCAGTCTAGTTGGGAGCTCCTACGAGCAGTACTTC; CDR3: CASSLVGSSYEQYF
size: .; D: .; J: TRBJ2-7; V: TRBV19; DNA: TGTGCCAGTAGTAAGGGTAGGTACGAACGGCACGAGCAGTACTTC; CDR3: CASSKGRYERHEQYF
size: .; D: .; J: TRBJ1-4; V: TRBV11-2; DNA: TGTGCCAGCAGCTTAATAAATGAAAAACTGTTTTTT; CDR3: CASSLINEKLFF
size: few; D: TRBD2; J: TRBJ2-1; V: TRBV5-4; DNA: TGTGCCAGCAGCCTCGGGGGGATTTGGAGTGAGCAGTTCTTC; CDR3: CASSLGGIWSEQFF
size: .; D: .; J: TRBJ1-5; V: TRBV19; DNA: TGTGCCAGTGGCGACGGGTATAGCAATCAGCCCCAGCATTTT; CDR3: CASGDGYSNQPQHF
size: .; D: .; J: TRBJ2-7; V: TRBV6-6; DNA: TGTGCCAGCAGGAAGCCCCTTTTCGAGGAGGCCTACGAGCAGTACTTC; CDR3: CASRKPLFEEAYEQYF
size: .; D: TRBD2; J: TRBJ2-3; V: TRBV7-9; DNA: TGTGCCAGCAGCTTAATGGGTGGCGGGAGGGCCAAAGATACGCAGTATTTT; CDR3: CASSLMGGGRAKDTQYF
size: .; D: TRBD1; J: TRBJ2-2; V: TRBV7-3; DNA: TGTGCCAGCAGCCCACAACAGGGGTCGGTCGCCGGGGAGCTGTTTTTT; CDR3: CASSPQQGSVAGELFF
size: .; D: TRBD2; J: TRBJ2-2; V: TRBV11-3; DNA: TGTGCCAGCAAACGGGAGGGCCTTTCCGGGGAGCTGTTTTTT; CDR3: CASKREGLSGELFF
size: .; D: .; J: TRBJ2-7; V: TRBV6-1; DNA: TGTGCCAACCCTTTTCGGGGGAGGGACAACGAGCAGTACTTC; CDR3: CANPFRGRDNEQYF
size: .; D: TRBD1; J: TRBJ1-1; V: TRBV29-1; DNA: TGCAGCGTTGAAGGGTCAGGGGGTTGGAGCACTGAAGCTTTCTTT; CDR3: CSVEGSGGWSTEAFF
size: .; D: .; J: TRBJ1-2; V: TRBV11-2; DNA: TGTGCCAGCAGTCGGGACGGCGTGGGGGGTCGTGGCTACACCTTC; CDR3: CASSRDGVGGRGYTF
size: .; D: TRBD1; J: TRBJ2-1; V: TRBV6-5; DNA: TGTGCCAGCAGTTACCCAGGACAGGGCGGTGAGCAGTTCTTC; CDR3: CASSYPGQGGEQFF
size: .; D: TRBD2; J: TRBJ2-1; V: TRBV28; DNA: TGTGCCAGCAGTCCCACCGGGCTAGCGGGAAACAATGAGCAGTTCTTC; CDR3: CASSPTGLAGNNEQFF
size: .; D: TRBD2; J: TRBJ2-3; V: TRBV7-3; DNA: TGTGCCAGCAGCTCCCCTCGGAAGACTAGCGGCACAGATACGCAGTATTTT; CDR3: CASSSPRKTSGTDTQYF
size: .; D: .; J: TRBJ2-7; V: TRBV10-2; DNA: TGCGCCAGCAGTGACCGCGACCCTTTCGAGCAGTACTTC; CDR3: CASSDRDPFEQYF
size: .; D: TRBD1; J: TRBJ2-2; V: TRBV4-3; DNA: TGCGCCAGCAGCCAAGATGGGACAGGGCACACCGGGGAGCTGTTTTTT; CDR3: CASSQDGTGHTGELFF
size: few; D: .; J: TRBJ1-5; V: TRBV4-1; DNA: TGCGCCAGCAGCCAAGGTCCGGGTCAGCAGCCCCAGCATTTT; CDR3: CASSQGPGQQPQHF
size: .; D: TRBD2; J: TRBJ2-5; V: TRBV5-1; DNA: TGCGCCAGCAGCTTGGGACCAACTAGCGGGAGAGAAGAGACCCAGTACTTC; CDR3: CASSLGPTSGREETQYF
size: .; D: .; J: TRBJ2-5; V: TRBV5-6; DNA: TGTGCCAGCAGCTTGGCGGGCAGGGTGGGTGAGACCCAGTACTTC; CDR3: CASSLAGRVGETQYF
size: .; D: TRBD1; J: TRBJ2-1; V: TRBV6-5; DNA: TGTGCCAGCAGTAGGACAGGGACAAATGAGCAGTTCTTC; CDR3: CASSRTGTNEQFF
size: .; D: TRBD2; J: TRBJ2-1; V: TRBV25-1; DNA: TGTGCCAGCAGTGAATGGATGGGGGGGAGCTCCTACAATGAGCAGTTCTTC; CDR3: CASSEWMGGSSYNEQFF
size: .; D: TRBD1; J: TRBJ2-7; V: TRBV7-2; DNA: TGTGCCAGCAGCTTAAGGACAGGGGAAAACTACGAGCAGTACTTC; CDR3: CASSLRTGENYEQYF
size: .; D: TRBD2; J: TRBJ2-1; V: TRBV6-5; DNA: TGTGCCAGCAGTACTAGCGGGAGTCGCAATGAGCAGTTCTTC; CDR3: CASSTSGSRNEQFF
size: .; D: .; J: TRBJ1-3; V: TRBV6-1; DNA: TGTGCCAGCAGTGATATACAGGGTCCAGGAAACACCATATATTTT; CDR3: CASSDIQGPGNTIYF
size: .; D: .; J: TRBJ2-7; V: TRBV19; DNA: TGTGCCAGTAGTGATTACTACGAGCAGTACTTC; CDR3: CASSDYYEQYF
size: .; D: .; J: TRBJ1-2; V: TRBV5-6; DNA: TGTGCCAGCAGTCGGGATTTTGGCTACACCTTC; CDR3: CASSRDFGYTF
size: once; D: .; J: TRBJ1-1; V: TRBV20-1; DNA: TGCAGTGCTGTGAAAACCACTGAAGCTTTCTTT; CDR3: CSAVKTTEAFF
size: .; D: .; J: TRBJ2-2; V: TRBV28; DNA: TGTGCCAGCAGACGGACAGTGACCTTCACCGGGGAGCTGTTTTTT; CDR3: CASRRTVTFTGELFF
size: .; D: .; J: TRBJ1-6; V: TRBV27; DNA: TGTGCCAGCAGTTTAATCAGGGTTATAAAATCACCCCTCCACTTT; CDR3: CASSLIRVIKSPLHF
size: .; D: .; J: TRBJ2-6; V: TRBV7-9; DNA: TGTGCCAGCAGAACACTCTCGGGCGGTGCTGGGGCCAACGTCCTGACTTTC; CDR3: CASRTLSGGAGANVLTF
size: .; D: TRBD2; J: TRBJ2-3; V: TRBV28; DNA: TGTGCCAGCAGTTTATACGCTAGCGGGAGGAGCACAGATACGCAGTATTTT; CDR3: CASSLYASGRSTDTQYF
size: .; D: .; J: TRBJ1-5; V: TRBV19; DNA: TGTGCCAGTAGTCCGTTGTCACAGTCCTATAGCAATCAGCCCCAGCATTTT; CDR3: CASSPLSQSYSNQPQHF
size: .; D: TRBD2; J: TRBJ2-3; V: TRBV19; DNA: TGTGCCAGGCCCCCGCCGGGACTAGCGGAGCACTCCACAGATACGCAGTATTTT; CDR3: CARPPPGLAEHSTDTQYF
size: .; D: .; J: TRBJ1-2; V: TRBV7-9; DNA: TGTGCCAGCAGCTTAAACTTGGGTGGCTACACCTTC; CDR3: CASSLNLGGYTF
size: .; D: .; J: TRBJ2-7; V: TRBV6-6; DNA: TGTGCCAGCAGCCAGCGTTCCTACGAGCAGTACTTC; CDR3: CASSQRSYEQYF
size: .; D: TRBD2; J: TRBJ2-2; V: TRBV9; DNA: TGTGCCAGCAGCAGAGAGGGAGGGACCGGGGAGCTGTTTTTT; CDR3: CASSREGGTGELFF
size: .; D: TRBD1; J: TRBJ2-2; V: TRBV2; DNA: TGTGCCAGCAGGCGGACAGGGCACACCGGGGAGCTGTTTTTT; CDR3: CASRRTGHTGELFF
size: .; D: .; J: TRBJ2-1; V: TRBV7-2; DNA: TGTGCCAGCAGCTTAGGGTTTCGGCGGGGCTTGAGGGGCAATGAGCAGTTCTTC; CDR3: CASSLGFRRGLRGNEQFF
size: once; D: .; J: TRBJ2-2; V: TRBV2; DNA: TGTGCCAGCACCCCTTGGACCGGGGAGCTGTTTTTT; CDR3: CASTPWTGELFF
size: few; D: .; J: TRBJ2-7; V: TRBV7-8; DNA: TGTGCCAGCAGCTTAGTCGTAAACTACGAGCAGTACTTC; CDR3: CASSLVVNYEQYF
size: .; D: .; J: TRBJ2-7; V: TRBV29-1; DNA: TGCAGCGTTGCTAGCTCCTACGAGCGGTACTTC; CDR3: CSVASSYERYF
size: .; D: TRBD2; J: TRBJ2-1; V: TRBV6-7; DNA: TGTGCCAGCAGAGGGACAATAGCGGGAAGTAATGAGCAGTTCTTC; CDR3: CASRGTIAGSNEQFF
size: .; D: .; J: TRBJ1-2; V: TRBV9; DNA: TGTGCCAGCAGCACAGCACCCTCACCAGCTTTCTATGGCTACACCTTC; CDR3: CASSTAPSPAFYGYTF